This T cell receptor beta chain was identified during a study of blood T cells in healthy people across ages. Broader study findings: Whereas aged donors had fewer naive CD4+ cells, long-lived donors had more of them and higher diversity.

Primed by a sample-barcoded 5' primer and a J-beta primer mix, a second PCR proceeded for 7 to 11 cycles. Using its own MiXCR run on the 5' RACE reads, TCRdb lists one record per CDR3 protein. This sample has about 580,000 distinct CDR3 sequences, with around 48% found just once. The CDR3 length is 17 residues. Germline CDR1 and CDR2: DFQATT and SNEGSKA (reference sequence). Trimming at V came to 1 base and at J to 7 bases, leaving 13 bases not matched to a gene. Each sample yielded at least 5 micrograms of PBMC total RNA. This clonotype was detected only a few times. Antigen unknown. The sequencing sample was made of blood. The chain has TRBV20-1 and TRBJ2-1; 10 nucleotides match TRBD2. This TCR was recovered from an elderly man in good health. The DNA for the CDR3 is TGCAGTGCTAGAGTCCGGCGGACTCTAGCGGGAGTGAATGAGCAGTTCTTC. It encodes CSARVRRTLAGVNEQFF.